This is a list of T cell receptor beta chains from one sample in a study of T cell responses to AZD1222 COVID-19 vaccine. The table came from immunoSEQ multiplex PCR; TCRdb's copy has only in-frame clones and leaves some out. The table records under 20,000 clones, approximately 84% of them present only once. Sequenced material: peripheral blood, taken 28 days after the second AZD1222 dose. All receptors come from an adult who received the AZD1222 COVID-19 vaccine. The CDR3 runs from the conserved cysteine through the conserved F or W. D genes are given only for firm matches. The size entry is marked missing in some rows and otherwise reads once, few, many or a size class.

V gene: TRBV6-5
clone size: -
J gene: TRBJ2-1
D gene: -
CDR3 protein: CASTLSTNSVTEQFF
CDR3 DNA: TGTGCCAGCACCCTATCAACAAATAGCGTCACTGAGCAGTTCTTC

V gene: TRBV19
clone size: -
J gene: TRBJ1-1
D gene: -
CDR3 protein: CASSIGPNTEAFF
CDR3 DNA: TGTGCCAGTAGTATAGGCCCGAACACTGAAGCTTTCTTT

V gene: TRBV7-6
clone size: few
J gene: TRBJ2-1
D gene: TRBD2
CDR3 protein: CASSPTSGRGNEQFF
CDR3 DNA: TGTGCCAGCAGCCCGACTAGCGGGAGGGGGAATGAGCAGTTCTTC

V gene: TRBV4-1
clone size: -
J gene: TRBJ1-1
D gene: TRBD1
CDR3 protein: CASSRVGHGTEGLGITEAFF
CDR3 DNA: TGCGCCAGCAGCCGAGTAGGACACGGGACAGAAGGTTTGGGGATCACTGAAGCTTTCTTT

V gene: TRBV5-6
clone size: few
J gene: TRBJ2-7
D gene: -
CDR3 protein: CASSFGLESEQYF
CDR3 DNA: TGTGCCAGCAGCTTTGGACTGGAGAGCGAGCAGTACTTC

V gene: TRBV3-1/TRBV3-2
clone size: once
J gene: TRBJ1-5
D gene: TRBD1
CDR3 protein: CASSLGTGRSQPQHF
CDR3 DNA: TGTGCCAGCAGCCTCGGGACAGGGAGAAGTCAGCCCCAGCATTTT

V gene: TRBV11-2
clone size: -
J gene: TRBJ1-6
D gene: TRBD1
CDR3 protein: CASSPLQGAGSPLHF
CDR3 DNA: TGTGCCAGCAGCCCGTTACAGGGGGCAGGTTCACCCCTCCACTTT

V gene: TRBV2
clone size: -
J gene: TRBJ2-7
D gene: -
CDR3 protein: CASSGVGIYEQYF
CDR3 DNA: TGTGCCAGCAGTGGGGTAGGGATCTACGAGCAGTACTTC

V gene: TRBV4-2
clone size: -
J gene: TRBJ1-2
D gene: -
CDR3 protein: CASSQEAQLLGYTF
CDR3 DNA: TGTGCCAGCAGCCAAGAGGCACAGCTATTGGGCTACACCTTC

V gene: TRBV7-2
clone size: few
J gene: TRBJ1-6
D gene: -
CDR3 protein: CASSKGPINSPLHF
CDR3 DNA: TGTGCCAGCAGCAAGGGACCGATTAATTCACCCCTCCACTTT

V gene: TRBV5-6
clone size: few
J gene: TRBJ1-5
D gene: -
CDR3 protein: CASSLVGGYDQPQHF
CDR3 DNA: TGTGCCAGCAGCTTGGTAGGCGGGTATGATCAGCCCCAGCATTTT

V gene: TRBV11-3
clone size: -
J gene: TRBJ2-4
D gene: -
CDR3 protein: CASSFPGPGEAKNIQYF
CDR3 DNA: TGTGCCAGCAGCTTCCCCGGGCCGGGGGAAGCCAAAAACATTCAGTACTTC

V gene: TRBV12-5
clone size: -
J gene: TRBJ1-3
D gene: TRBD1
CDR3 protein: CASGLDGTGGNTIYF
CDR3 DNA: TGTGCTAGTGGTTTGGATGGGACAGGGGGAAACACCATATATTTT

V gene: TRBV7-9
clone size: large
J gene: TRBJ2-7
D gene: -
CDR3 protein: CASGDGLSYEQYF
CDR3 DNA: TGTGCGTCAGGGGACGGACTCTCCTACGAGCAGTACTTC

V gene: TRBV19
clone size: -
J gene: TRBJ2-2
D gene: -
CDR3 protein: CASSMSNTGELFF
CDR3 DNA: TGTGCCAGTAGTATGAGCAACACCGGGGAGCTGTTTTTT

V gene: TRBV9
clone size: -
J gene: TRBJ2-3
D gene: -
CDR3 protein: CASSPTDSTDTQYF
CDR3 DNA: TGTGCCAGCAGCCCGACGGATAGCACAGATACGCAGTATTTT

V gene: TRBV18
clone size: once
J gene: TRBJ2-7
D gene: -
CDR3 protein: CASSPPLQGSYEQYF
CDR3 DNA: TGTGCCAGCTCACCACCCCTACAGGGCTCCTACGAGCAGTACTTC

V gene: TRBV7-7
clone size: few
J gene: TRBJ2-5
D gene: -
CDR3 protein: CASSLDSASLETQYF
CDR3 DNA: TGTGCCAGCAGCTTAGATTCGGCTTCCCTAGAGACCCAGTACTTC

V gene: TRBV5-1
clone size: -
J gene: TRBJ2-2
D gene: -
CDR3 protein: CASSFVSGNTGELFF
CDR3 DNA: TGCGCCAGCAGCTTCGTGTCGGGAAACACCGGGGAGCTGTTTTTT

V gene: TRBV3-1/TRBV3-2
clone size: -
J gene: TRBJ1-6
D gene: -
CDR3 protein: CASRRQSSYNSPLHF
CDR3 DNA: TGTGCCAGCAGACGACAGAGCTCCTATAATTCACCCCTCCACTTT

V gene: TRBV4-1
clone size: -
J gene: TRBJ2-7
D gene: TRBD1
CDR3 protein: CASSPTGTEAYEQYF
CDR3 DNA: TGCGCCAGCAGCCCAACCGGGACAGAGGCCTACGAGCAGTACTTC

V gene: TRBV27
clone size: -
J gene: TRBJ2-7
D gene: -
CDR3 protein: CASSSAGPSSYEQYF
CDR3 DNA: TGTGCCAGCAGTTCTGCAGGGCCAAGCTCCTACGAGCAGTACTTC

V gene: TRBV2
clone size: -
J gene: TRBJ2-7
D gene: TRBD2
CDR3 protein: CASSTTSGGEQYF
CDR3 DNA: TGTGCCAGCAGCACGACTAGCGGGGGAGAGCAGTACTTC

V gene: TRBV19
clone size: -
J gene: TRBJ2-1
D gene: -
CDR3 protein: CASGGDRLNNEQFF
CDR3 DNA: TGTGCCAGTGGGGGGGACAGGCTGAACAATGAGCAGTTCTTC

V gene: TRBV28
clone size: -
J gene: TRBJ2-7
D gene: -
CDR3 protein: CASSSGSYEQYF
CDR3 DNA: TGTGCCAGCAGTTCAGGATCCTACGAGCAGTACTTC

V gene: TRBV19
clone size: -
J gene: TRBJ2-1
D gene: -
CDR3 protein: CASSPRPTGARGEQFF
CDR3 DNA: TGTGCCAGTAGCCCGCGGCCCACAGGTGCTAGGGGTGAGCAGTTCTTC

V gene: TRBV7-9
clone size: few
J gene: TRBJ2-1
D gene: -
CDR3 protein: CASSLIGGRFNEQFF
CDR3 DNA: TGTGCCAGCAGCTTAATAGGGGGAAGGTTCAATGAGCAGTTCTTC

V gene: TRBV18
clone size: -
J gene: TRBJ2-5
D gene: TRBD2
CDR3 protein: CASSQGLAEQETQYF
CDR3 DNA: TGTGCCAGCTCACAAGGACTAGCGGAGCAAGAGACCCAGTACTTC

V gene: TRBV5-4
clone size: once
J gene: TRBJ2-1
D gene: -
CDR3 protein: CASSSRQAYNEQFF
CDR3 DNA: TGTGCCAGCAGTTCTCGACAGGCCTACAATGAGCAGTTCTTC

V gene: TRBV5-1
clone size: -
J gene: TRBJ1-2
D gene: -
CDR3 protein: CASREGEQGGYTF
CDR3 DNA: TGCGCCAGCAGGGAGGGGGAGCAGGGCGGCTACACCTTC

V gene: TRBV28
clone size: -
J gene: TRBJ1-5
D gene: -
CDR3 protein: CASSFGRWGIAGNQPQHF
CDR3 DNA: TGTGCCAGCAGTTTCGGTCGATGGGGCATTGCGGGCAATCAGCCCCAGCATTTT

V gene: TRBV10-2
clone size: -
J gene: TRBJ2-7
D gene: TRBD1
CDR3 protein: CASSEPGQSSYEQYF
CDR3 DNA: TGCGCCAGCAGTGAACCGGGACAGAGCTCCTACGAGCAGTACTTC

V gene: TRBV4-1
clone size: -
J gene: TRBJ1-4
D gene: -
CDR3 protein: CASTVRDTATNEKLFF
CDR3 DNA: TGCGCCAGCACTGTTCGGGACACCGCAACTAATGAAAAACTGTTTTTT

V gene: TRBV3-1/TRBV3-2
clone size: -
J gene: TRBJ2-3
D gene: -
CDR3 protein: CASSRAYNTDTQYF
CDR3 DNA: TGTGCCAGCAGCCGCGCCTATAACACAGATACGCAGTATTTT

V gene: TRBV7-3
clone size: -
J gene: TRBJ2-1
D gene: -
CDR3 protein: CASSLRPSRSYNEQFF
CDR3 DNA: TGTGCCAGCAGCTTAAGACCTAGCCGCTCCTACAATGAGCAGTTCTTC

V gene: TRBV5-1
clone size: -
J gene: TRBJ2-3
D gene: -
CDR3 protein: CASSLDGRSTDTQYF
CDR3 DNA: TGCGCCAGCAGCTTGGACGGGAGAAGCACAGATACGCAGTATTTT

V gene: TRBV11-2
clone size: -
J gene: TRBJ2-3
D gene: -
CDR3 protein: CASSPQIGDTQYF
CDR3 DNA: TGTGCCAGCAGCCCCCAGATAGGGGATACGCAGTATTTT

V gene: TRBV11-3
clone size: -
J gene: TRBJ1-2
D gene: -
CDR3 protein: CASSLDGTKGTGYTF
CDR3 DNA: TGTGCCAGCAGCTTAGACGGGACCAAAGGTACTGGCTACACCTTC